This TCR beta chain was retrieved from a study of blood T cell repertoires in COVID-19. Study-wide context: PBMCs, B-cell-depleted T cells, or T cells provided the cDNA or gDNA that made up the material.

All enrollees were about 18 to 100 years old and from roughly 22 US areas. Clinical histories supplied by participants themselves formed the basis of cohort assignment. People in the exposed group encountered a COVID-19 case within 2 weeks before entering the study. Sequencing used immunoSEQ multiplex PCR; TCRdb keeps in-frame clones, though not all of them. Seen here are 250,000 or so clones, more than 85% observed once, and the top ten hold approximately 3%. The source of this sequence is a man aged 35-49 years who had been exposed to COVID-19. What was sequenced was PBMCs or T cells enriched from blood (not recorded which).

In nucleotides, the CDR3 is TGTGCCACCAGTGATCAGGGCGGGAGGGCCGCAGATACGCAGTATTTT. It is translated as CATSDQGGRAADTQYF. This chain connects TRBV24-1 to TRBJ2-3; 9 bases agree with TRBD2. Losses at the gene ends were 3 bases for V and 4 bases for J; bases not matched to a gene: 7. Germline V gives CDR1 KGHDR, CDR2 SFDVKD. This CDR3 has 16 residues.